This note documents a single T cell receptor beta chain sequence. Other nucleotide sequences in the sample specify the same CDR3. Trimming cost V 3 bases and J 1 base, with 10 bases left between them. Germline loops: CDR1 SGHRS, CDR2 YFSETQ. The CDR3 is made up of 14 amino acids. Authors' analysis steps: The authors estimated nucleated cell counts from reference gene primer amplification. Data came from immunoSEQ multiplex PCR; TCRdb stores just in-frame clones and leaves some out. V, J and clone size are those of that table, while D and trimming were read from the DNA. In the table there are about 130,000 clones, around 87% of which are singletons. The data derive from a study of blood T cell repertoires in COVID-19. Study-wide context: Sources were T cells, B-cell-depleted T cells, or PBMCs; the material itself was cDNA or gDNA.

V gene TRBV5-1 combines with J gene TRBJ1-2; a possible D gene is TRBD1 (5 bases). This receptor was taken from a woman aged 55-75 years with acute or convalescent COVID-19. Material for sequencing was peripheral blood. CDR3 region: CASSSPGGNYGYTF. The CDR3 region has the DNA TGCGCCAGCAGCTCACCCGGGGGTAACTATGGCTACACCTTC. The full variable domain, rest sourced from reference TRBV5-1 and TRBJ1-2, is KAGVTQTPRYLIKTRGQQVTLSCSPISGHRSVSWYQQTPGQGLQFLFEYFSETQRNKGNFPGRFSGRQFSNSRSEMNVSTLELGDSALYLCASSSPGGNYGYTFGSGTRLTVV.